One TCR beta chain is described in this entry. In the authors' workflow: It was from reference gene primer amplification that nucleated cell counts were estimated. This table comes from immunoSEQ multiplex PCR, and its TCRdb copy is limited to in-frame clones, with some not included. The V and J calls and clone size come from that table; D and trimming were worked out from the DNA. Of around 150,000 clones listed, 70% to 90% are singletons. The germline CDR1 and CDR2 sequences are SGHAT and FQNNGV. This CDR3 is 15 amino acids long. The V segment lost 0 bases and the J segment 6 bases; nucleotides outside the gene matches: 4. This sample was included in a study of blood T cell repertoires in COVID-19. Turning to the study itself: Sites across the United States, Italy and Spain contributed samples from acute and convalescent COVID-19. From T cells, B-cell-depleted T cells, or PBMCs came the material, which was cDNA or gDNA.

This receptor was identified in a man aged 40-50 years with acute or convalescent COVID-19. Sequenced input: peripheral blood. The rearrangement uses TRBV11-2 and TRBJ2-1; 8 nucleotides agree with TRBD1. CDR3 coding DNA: TGTGCCAGCAGCTTAGAACCACAGGGGGTCAATGAGCAGTTCTTC. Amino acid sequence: CASSLEPQGVNEQFF.